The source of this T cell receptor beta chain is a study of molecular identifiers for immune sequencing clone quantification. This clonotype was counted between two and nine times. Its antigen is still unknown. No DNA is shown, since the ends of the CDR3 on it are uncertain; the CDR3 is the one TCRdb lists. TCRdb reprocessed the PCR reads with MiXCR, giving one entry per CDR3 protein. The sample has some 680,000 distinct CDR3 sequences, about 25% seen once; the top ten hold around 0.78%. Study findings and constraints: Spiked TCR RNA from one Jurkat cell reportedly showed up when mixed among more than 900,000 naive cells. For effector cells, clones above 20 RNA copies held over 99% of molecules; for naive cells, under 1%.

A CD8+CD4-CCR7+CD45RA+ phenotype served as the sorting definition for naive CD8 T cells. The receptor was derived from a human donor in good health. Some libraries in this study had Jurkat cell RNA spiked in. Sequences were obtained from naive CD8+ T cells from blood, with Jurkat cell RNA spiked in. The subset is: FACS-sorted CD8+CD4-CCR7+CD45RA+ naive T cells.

The CDR3: CSVGPGLAGGPHEQYF. The chain joins TRBV29-1 to TRBJ2-7; the D segment call TRBD2 is taken from the table without a DNA check. Germline loops: CDR1 SQVTM, CDR2 ANQGSEA. The CDR3 adds up to 16 amino acids, both ends counted.